Below, one T cell receptor (beta chain) is given with its context. The sample belongs to a study of blood T cell repertoires in COVID-19. Overall study context: T cells, B-cell-depleted T cells, or PBMCs supplied cDNA or gDNA.

The germline gives CDR1 MDHEN, CDR2 SYDVKM. The CDR3 consists of 12 residues. V was clipped by 5 bases and J by 5 bases, with 8 bases between them. Authors' analysis steps: From reference gene primer amplification, estimates of nucleated cell counts were derived. This table comes from immunoSEQ multiplex PCR, and its TCRdb copy is limited to in-frame clones, with some not included. The V and J calls and clone size are taken from that table; D and trimming were inferred from the DNA. The sample includes tens of thousands of clones, around 86% seen only once; the top ten take around 7.7%. Source material: peripheral blood. V and J are TRBV28 and TRBJ2-3, with D possibly matching TRBD2 (6 bases). The sequence derives from a human donor with active COVID-19. The donor label of this sample is uncertain. CDR3 DNA sequence: TGTGCCAGCAGTCGGAGGGGAGATACGCAGTATTTT. Translated, it gives CASSRRGDTQYF.